This TCR beta chain emerged from a study of T-cell memory formation after mild COVID-19. Turning to the study itself: Clusters were largely donor specific.

Libraries for TCRalpha and TCRbeta carried sample barcodes and unique molecular identifiers via 5'RACE. TCRdb passed the 5' RACE reads through MiXCR, listing each CDR3 protein once. The table lists 200,000 to 250,000 distinct CDR3 sequences, 15% of them singletons. Germline-derived CDR1 and CDR2 are SGHRS and YFSETQ. With 4 bases removed from V and 2 bases from J, the gap between germline ends came to 9 bases. The length of the CDR3 is 14 residues. Material for sequencing was PBMCs or a T cell subset sorted from them (not recorded which). This sequence was found in an adult woman who had mild COVID-19 (a few samples of this study predate the infection). Cell type and time point are not known. The chain recombines TRBV5-1 with TRBJ2-2; a possible D gene is TRBD1 (6 bases). Here the CDR3 reads CASSGQSNTGELFF. Written as DNA, the CDR3 is TGCGCCAGCAGCGGACAGTCCAACACCGGGGAGCTGTTTTTT.